This is a list of T cell receptor beta chains from one sample in a study of CD8 T cells in ankylosing spondylitis. TCRdb independently ran MiXCR on the 5' RACE reads; one entry per CDR3 protein. The table has about 190,000 distinct CDR3 sequences, roughly 13% seen once; the top ten hold roughly 9.6%. Sequenced material: blood, either unsorted or a sorted T cell fraction (not recorded which). These receptors originate from a female donor with ankylosing spondylitis or in good health (not recorded which). The CDR3 runs from the conserved cysteine through the conserved F or W. The D gene is left open where the match is weak. Size tells how often a clone was seen (once, few, many) or the class of an expanded clone, and some rows leave it out.

J | D | size | length | V | DNA | CDR3
TRBJ1-5 | NA | many | 16 | TRBV25-1 | TGTGCCAGCAGGATGGGAGGGGGACATAGCAATCAGCCCCAGCATTTT | CASRMGGGHSNQPQHF
TRBJ2-4 | TRBD1 | few | 15 | TRBV5-1 | TGCGCCAGCAGCCCGGGACAGAGGGCCAAAAACATTCAGTACTTC | CASSPGQRAKNIQYF
TRBJ1-1 | NA | NA | 15 | TRBV7-3 | TGTGCCAGCAGCTTAGGGGCAGGAGTGAACACTGAAGCTTTCTTT | CASSLGAGVNTEAFF
TRBJ2-7 | NA | many | 16 | TRBV7-2 | TGTGCCAGCAGCTTAGGAGGGGATAGCGGAGCTTACGAGCAGTACTTC | CASSLGGDSGAYEQYF
TRBJ1-3 | TRBD1 | many | 17 | TRBV20-1 | TGCAGTGCGGGGACAGGGGATAAATTCTACTCTGGAAACACCATATATTTT | CSAGTGDKFYSGNTIYF
TRBJ2-3 | TRBD1 | many | 15 | TRBV7-2 | TGTGCCAGCACCTCCCGGCTACAGGGGATAGATACGCAGTATTTT | CASTSRLQGIDTQYF
TRBJ1-2 | NA | many | 12 | TRBV19 | TGTGCCAGTAAATTTGGGGGAGACGGCTACACCTTC | CASKFGGDGYTF
TRBJ2-1 | NA | many | 14 | TRBV20-1 | TGCAGTGCTAAGCTCCTGAGCTCCTACAATGAGCAGTTCTTC | CSAKLLSSYNEQFF
TRBJ2-4 | TRBD1 | many | 17 | TRBV7-9 | TGTGCCAGCAGCTTGGAGACAGGGGGATGGGGCAAAAACATTCAGTACTTC | CASSLETGGWGKNIQYF
TRBJ2-5 | NA | NA | 15 | TRBV6-1 | TGTGCCAGCAGTGAAGAGGGGATTGTAAGGGAGACCCAGTACTTC | CASSEEGIVRETQYF
TRBJ1-5 | TRBD1 | few | 14 | TRBV20-1 | TGCAGTGCAAGGACAGGGAGTGAGGCTCAGCCCCAGCATTTT | CSARTGSEAQPQHF
TRBJ2-1 | TRBD2 | NA | 17 | TRBV7-8 | TGTGCCAGCAGCTCATTTCCGCACAGGGCGGGAGGATATGAGCAGTTCTTC | CASSSFPHRAGGYEQFF
TRBJ2-5 | NA | few | 15 | TRBV7-2 | TGTGCCAGCAGCTTAAAGGCTGCGGTCCAAGAGACCCAGTACTTC | CASSLKAAVQETQYF
TRBJ2-1 | NA | many | 15 | TRBV5-6 | TGTGCCAGCAGCTTCAAGAGTTGGGGTGGAGATGAGCAGTTCTTC | CASSFKSWGGDEQFF
TRBJ2-2 | NA | few | 14 | TRBV4-1 | TGCGCCAGCAGCCGAGACACAGGGCCCGGGGAGCTGTTTTTT | CASSRDTGPGELFF
TRBJ2-7 | NA | many | 13 | TRBV13 | TGTACCAGCAGCTTAGGGCACAGGGAACAGCAGTACTTC | CTSSLGHREQQYF
TRBJ2-3 | NA | few | 13 | TRBV11-2 | TGTGCCAGCAGCCTAGGAGGGGTGGATACGCAGTATTTT | CASSLGGVDTQYF
TRBJ1-5 | TRBD1 | few | 17 | TRBV27 | TGTGCCAGCAGTTTATCAGCTTCCGGGACAGGGAGCCAGCCCCAGCATTTT | CASSLSASGTGSQPQHF
TRBJ2-5 | NA | few | 13 | TRBV5-1 | TGCGCCAGCAGCGGGCAGGGATCAGAGACCCAGTACTTC | CASSGQGSETQYF
TRBJ2-3 | TRBD2 | many | 15 | TRBV5-6 | TGTGCCAGCAGCAGTAGCGGGAGTACCACAGATACGCAGTATTTT | CASSSSGSTTDTQYF
TRBJ2-1 | NA | NA | 14 | TRBV29-1 | TGCAGCGTAAACAGCCCAGGGAGATACAATGAGCAGTTCTTC | CSVNSPGRYNEQFF
TRBJ2-3 | NA | few | 14 | TRBV21-1 | TGTGCCAGCATCCCGGACAGACGCACAGATACGCAGTATTTT | CASIPDRRTDTQYF
TRBJ2-1 | NA | many | 12 | TRBV5-4 | TGTGCCAGCATCGGGACTCACAATGAGCAGTTCTTC | CASIGTHNEQFF
TRBJ2-7 | TRBD2 | many | 16 | TRBV9 | TGTGCCAGCAGCCTCTCCGGACTAGCGGGAGTCCCCGAGCAGTACTTC | CASSLSGLAGVPEQYF
TRBJ2-3 | NA | many | 15 | TRBV27 | TGTGCCAGCAGTTTGAGGCAGGCCGGCACAGATACGCAGTATTTT | CASSLRQAGTDTQYF
TRBJ1-3 | NA | many | 14 | TRBV7-9 | TGTGCCAGCAACGACCCGCGGTCTGGAAACACCATATATTTT | CASNDPRSGNTIYF
TRBJ1-4 | NA | many | 12 | TRBV12-3/TRBV12-4 | TGTGCCAGCAGTTTACGGAATGAAAAACTGTTTTTT | CASSLRNEKLFF
TRBJ2-1 | TRBD2 | NA | 15 | TRBV2 | TGTGCCAGCAGTATGGGACTAGCGGGAGACTATGAGCAGTTCTTC | CASSMGLAGDYEQFF
TRBJ1-3 | NA | many | 16 | TRBV15 | TGTGCCACCAGCAGCCCCAGGCCCAGCTCTGGAAACACCATATATTTT | CATSSPRPSSGNTIYF
TRBJ1-5 | TRBD1 | many | 18 | TRBV28 | TGTGCCAGCAGTATCGGGACAGGCTTGGGATCTAGCAATCAGCCCCAGCATTTT | CASSIGTGLGSSNQPQHF
TRBJ2-1 | NA | few | 15 | TRBV7-2 | TGTGCCAGCAGCCTGGGACACAGCTCCTACAATGAGCAGTTCTTC | CASSLGHSSYNEQFF
TRBJ2-2 | NA | NA | 15 | TRBV30 | TGTGCCCTGCAAGTTCGTGGCGGTCGCACCGGGGAGCTGTTTTTT | CALQVRGGRTGELFF
TRBJ2-3 | NA | many | 17 | TRBV12-3/TRBV12-4 | TGTGCCAGCAGTTTAAATGGGTTTAGGGGAAGGACAGATACGCAGTATTTT | CASSLNGFRGRTDTQYF
TRBJ2-2 | TRBD2 | many | 16 | TRBV7-3 | TGTGCCAGCAGCTTATTTTCCAGCGGGAGAGCCGGGGAGCTGTTTTTT | CASSLFSSGRAGELFF
TRBJ2-3 | TRBD1 | many | 16 | TRBV20-1 | TGCAGTGCTAGGGAGACAGGGAAAATAATGACAGATACGCAGTATTTT | CSARETGKIMTDTQYF
TRBJ2-3 | NA | few | 14 | TRBV20-1 | TGCAGTGCTAGTAGGAGCACCGGGACAGATACGCAGTATTTT | CSASRSTGTDTQYF
TRBJ1-1 | TRBD1 | many | 15 | TRBV5-1 | TGCGCCAGCAGCTTGAAGGGACAGCCGAACACTGAAGCTTTCTTT | CASSLKGQPNTEAFF
TRBJ2-1 | TRBD2 | NA | 15 | TRBV7-8 | TGTGCCAGCAGCTTACTAGCGGGAGTTCCTGGTGAGCAGTTCTTC | CASSLLAGVPGEQFF
TRBJ1-2 | NA | many | 12 | TRBV29-1 | TGCAGCGTTGGGGACGGAAACTATGGCTACACCTTC | CSVGDGNYGYTF
TRBJ1-1 | NA | NA | 15 | TRBV5-6 | TGTGCCAGCAGCTTGGCGGGACAACAATACACTGAAGCTTTCTTT | CASSLAGQQYTEAFF
TRBJ2-1 | NA | many | 16 | TRBV24-1 | TGTGCCACCAGTGATTCTCCTCCAGCGGCCGACAATGAGCAGTTCTTC | CATSDSPPAADNEQFF
TRBJ1-5 | NA | NA | 16 | TRBV6-1 | TGTGCCAGCAGGAACGGCGCAGGGGCCACAAATCAGCCCCAGCATTTT | CASRNGAGATNQPQHF
TRBJ1-2 | TRBD1 | many | 15 | TRBV27 | TGTGCCAGCAGTTTTCGACGGACAGGTCTCTATGGCTACACCTTC | CASSFRRTGLYGYTF
TRBJ2-7 | NA | many | 12 | TRBV5-1 | TGCGCCAGCAGTGGATTGGACTACGAGCAGTACTTC | CASSGLDYEQYF
TRBJ1-1 | NA | NA | 15 | TRBV20-1 | TGCAGTGCTCTCCCGGGACACCTCATGAACACTGAAGCTTTCTTT | CSALPGHLMNTEAFF
TRBJ2-3 | NA | NA | 14 | TRBV4-1 | TGCGCCAGCAGTCTACAACTAACCACAGATACGCAGTATTTT | CASSLQLTTDTQYF
TRBJ2-5 | NA | NA | 13 | TRBV5-4 | TGTGCCAGCATGACCCGAGGGCAAGAGACCCAGTACTTC | CASMTRGQETQYF
TRBJ1-3 | NA | few | 16 | TRBV18 | TGTGCCAGCTCACCACCGGCCAGCAACTCTGGAAACACCATATATTTT | CASSPPASNSGNTIYF
TRBJ2-1 | NA | many | 15 | TRBV5-1 | TGCGCCAGCAGCTTGGGGGGCGGGACCTACAATGAGCAGTTCTTC | CASSLGGGTYNEQFF
TRBJ2-2 | TRBD2 | many | 14 | TRBV5-1 | TGCGCCAGCAGCAATAGCGGGAGTACCGGGGAGCTGTTTTTT | CASSNSGSTGELFF
TRBJ2-5 | NA | many | 12 | TRBV2 | TGTGCCAGCAGTGAAAACCGGGAGACCCAGTACTTC | CASSENRETQYF
TRBJ2-7 | NA | many | 13 | TRBV24-1 | TGTGCCACCCTACAAGTAAGCTCCTACGAGCAGTACTTC | CATLQVSSYEQYF
TRBJ2-7 | NA | many | 13 | TRBV12-3/TRBV12-4 | TGTGCCAGCAGTGAGGGGTCGGGTTACGAGCAGTACTTC | CASSEGSGYEQYF
TRBJ2-2 | TRBD2 | few | 19 | TRBV5-1 | TGCGCCAGCAGCTTGGCTGTTCTAGCGGGAGGACAAAACACCGGGGAGCTGTTTTTT | CASSLAVLAGGQNTGELFF
TRBJ2-7 | NA | NA | 15 | TRBV7-2 | TGTGCCAGCAGCTTAGTTTCCCAGGGGCCTCACGAGCAGTACTTC | CASSLVSQGPHEQYF
TRBJ2-2 | NA | few | 12 | TRBV6-6 | TGTGCCAGCAGCACAGGGTCCGGGGAGCTGTTTTTT | CASSTGSGELFF
TRBJ1-1 | NA | many | 16 | TRBV20-1 | TGCAGTGGCCGCTCCGGGACGGGGAAGGGGAACACTGAAGCTTTCTTT | CSGRSGTGKGNTEAFF